This T cell receptor (beta chain) was identified during a study of control samples from healthy donors and cancer patients. Repertoires were generated with immunoSEQ multiplex PCR, while TCRdb's copy carries only in-frame clones and drops some. Of some 150,000 clones listed, around 96% are singletons. The sequenced material came from blood. The sequence derives from a man aged 35-49 years in good health.

The chain's CDR3 is CASSAVRQGAWNEQFF. As DNA, the CDR3 is TGTGCCAGCAGCGCGGTTAGACAGGGGGCCTGGAATGAGCAGTTCTTC. The chain couples TRBV5-5 to TRBJ2-1; 10 bases align to TRBD1. Germline trimming cut 4 bases from V and 7 bases from J; bases unmatched to any gene: 11. This CDR3 spans 16 amino acids. Germline-derived CDR1 and CDR2 are SGHKS and YYEKEE (reference sequence).